This T cell receptor (beta chain) was sequenced in a study of T cells in Graves' hyperthyroidism and ophthalmopathy. This clonotype has ten or more counts. Patients with uncontrolled infections, other autoimmune diseases, pregnancy or lactation were excluded. RNA transcripts provided the source from which TCR beta CDR3 regions were amplified. A set of HTBI primers served as the primers for a first-round RT-PCR of the TCR CDR3. TCRdb processed the multiplex PCR reads anew with MiXCR; each CDR3 protein has one entry. The table lists around 350,000 distinct CDR3 sequences, approximately 20% of them singletons. V lost 4 bases and J lost 8, with 11 bases in between. Germline CDR1 is MNHNS and CDR2 is SASEGT. This CDR3 comprises 12 residues.

The sequence derives from a woman under 30 with Graves' hyperthyroidism. The chain is built from TRBV6-1 and TRBJ1-2; tentatively, D is TRBD1 (5 bases). Sequencing input: blood. This CDR3 is CASSGDGAGYTF. The CDR3 DNA reads TGTGCCAGCAGTGGAGACGGGGCGGGCTACACCTTC.